These 26 T cell receptor beta chains share one sample of origin, sequenced in a study of T cell responses to AZD1222 COVID-19 vaccine. This table comes from immunoSEQ multiplex PCR, and its TCRdb copy is limited to in-frame clones, with some not included. The sample carries some 120,000 clones, over 85% recorded once. The sequencing used peripheral blood, collected on day 0 of AZD1222 vaccination. The source is an adult in good health.

V usage is TRBV6-2 or TRBV6-3 and J usage is TRBJ2-2, with D possibly being TRBD2 (5 bases). The CDR3 extends over 14 amino acids. CDR1 and CDR2 (germline): MNHEY, SVGEGT. V was trimmed by 4 bases and J by 7 bases, leaving 13 bases between them. Written as DNA, the CDR3 is TGTGCCAGCAGTTCCCGTCCCGGAGGCGGGGAGCTGTTTTTT. It translates to CASSSRPGGGELFF.

The table lists this clone with a few counts. The chain joins TRBV6-2 or TRBV6-3 to TRBJ1-6, with D unresolved. Trimming took off 0 bases at V and 7 bases at J, with 7 bases between the two ends. The germline V gene has CDR1 MNHEY and CDR2 SVGEGT. The CDR3 has 14 amino acids. The CDR3 DNA reads TGTGCCAGCAGTTACTCGACGGGCAATTCACCCCTCCACTTT. This gives the protein CASSYSTGNSPLHF.

CDR3 DNA sequence: TGTGCCAGCAGCTCGACAGGGGGGTGTGAAAAACTGTTTTTT. This codes for CASSSTGGCEKLFF. V is TRBV12-1 and J is TRBJ1-4; no check of the table's D call, TRBD1, against the DNA was made. TRBV12-1 is an annotated pseudogene. The CDR3 contains 14 residues.

J is TRBJ2-7 and V is TRBV27, with TRBD2 as a possible D gene (6 bases). The V end was cut by 9 bases, the J end by 4 bases, with 22 bases between. Germline lookup yields CDR1 MNHEY and CDR2 SMNVEV (reference sequence). The CDR3 contains 15 residues. CDR3 nucleotide sequence: TGTGCCAGTCGGACCCTTGCGGGGAGTCCATACGAGCAGTACTTC. Protein: CASRTLAGSPYEQYF.

The chain employs TRBV7-9 and TRBJ1-6; D unresolved. Trimming took off 4 bases at V and 15 bases at J, with 13 bases between the two ends. Germline V lookup: CDR1 SEHNR, CDR2 FQNEAQ (reference sequence). The CDR3 length is 12 residues. The CDR3 DNA is TGTGCCAGCAGCTCGGATCGGCGTAACCTCCACTTT. Its translation is CASSSDRRNLHF.

The chain carries TRBV6-2 or TRBV6-3 and TRBJ2-7, with unresolved D. Germline V CDR1 and CDR2: MNHEY, SVGEGT. The CDR3 extends over 15 amino acids. V was cut by 5 bases and J by 3 bases, with 17 bases left in between. The CDR3 region has the DNA TGTGCCAGCAGTACCCCCGCCGGCAGATACTACGAGCAGTACTTC. Translating gives CASSTPAGRYYEQYF.

The V call is TRBV3-1 (or the pseudogene TRBV3-2), the J call TRBJ1-5; D is ambiguous. The V end was cut by 2 bases, the J end by 1 base, with 9 bases between. The germline gives CDR1 LGHDT, CDR2 YNNKEL (reference sequence). This CDR3 spans 15 amino acids. The CDR3 region is CASSQSRKSNQPQHF. DNA of the CDR3: TGTGCCAGCAGCCAATCACGGAAGAGCAATCAGCCCCAGCATTTT.

This clone is a singleton in its sample. This chain joins TRBV11-2 and TRBJ2-3; 7 bases map to TRBD1. V shed 1 base and J 3 bases; nucleotides not matched to a gene: 4. The CDR3 has 15 residues. Germline V CDR1 and CDR2: SGHAT, FQNNGV. The DNA for the CDR3 is TGTGCCAGCAGCTTAGGGGGACAGCCTACAGATACGCAGTATTTT. Translation: CASSLGGQPTDTQYF.

The chain combines TRBV15 with TRBJ2-7, with a tentative D call TRBD1 (6 bases). CDR3 size: 17 residues. Germline values: CDR1 LNHNV, CDR2 YYDKDF (reference sequence). The V and J ends lost 3 bases and 2 bases respectively, with 20 bases between them. CDR3 nucleotides: TGTGCCACCAGCAGCCCCTCTGGGGACACCGTTCCCTACGAGCAGTACTTC. Its translation is CATSSPSGDTVPYEQYF.

This clone came up once. The CDR3 DNA follows: TGTGCCAGCAAGGATGGGGGACAGCTTTCTGGGGCCAACGTCCTGACTTTC. Translating gives CASKDGGQLSGANVLTF. This sequence joins TRBV27 and TRBJ2-6; 7 bases line up with TRBD1. J gave up 1 base and V 7 bases, and 10 bases lay outside the gene matches. CDR3 length: 17 amino acids. Germline values: CDR1 MNHEY, CDR2 SMNVEV (reference sequence).

The V and J genes are TRBV5-1 and TRBJ1-3, with unresolved D. V lost 0 bases and J 4 bases, leaving 11 bases between the germline ends. The CDR3 length is 15 residues. Germline CDR1 reads SGHRS; CDR2 reads YFSETQ. CDR3: CASSLAAQVGNTIYF. CDR3 bases: TGCGCCAGCAGCTTGGCCGCTCAGGTCGGAAACACCATATATTTT.

This chain uses TRBV5-1 with TRBJ2-5; possible D gene TRBD2, 6 bases. Looked up from germline, CDR1 is SGHRS and CDR2 is YFSETQ. V was cut by 4 bases and J by 2 bases, with 15 bases left in between. CDR3 length equals 15 residues. The CDR3 DNA is TGCGCCAGCAGCCCTACGACTAGTTATCAAGAGACCCAGTACTTC. Its protein is CASSPTTSYQETQYF.

This chain joins TRBV18 and TRBJ1-2, with unresolved D. V gave up 1 base and J gave up 8 bases, with 11 bases separating them. The CDR3 has 13 residues. Germline V gene data show CDR1 as KGHSH and CDR2 as LQKENI. The CDR3 is CASSPLGSLGYTF. The CDR3, as DNA: TGTGCCAGCTCACCACTGGGGTCTTTAGGCTACACCTTC.

The chain joins TRBV4-1 to TRBJ1-1, with 8 bases fitting TRBD1. Germline values: CDR1 MGHRA, CDR2 YSYEKL. V trimming: 1 base; J trimming: 4 bases; junction bases outside the gene matches: 11. The CDR3 is 17 amino acids. CDR3 sequence (DNA): TGCGCCAGCAGCCAAGCCGCCCAGGGGGCGCGGAGCACTGAAGCTTTCTTT. It translates to CASSQAAQGARSTEAFF.

The rearrangement uses TRBV3-1 (or the pseudogene TRBV3-2) and TRBJ2-3; the match to TRBD2 covers 7 bases. The length of the CDR3 is 16 residues. Germline V gene lookup returns CDR1 LGHDT and CDR2 YNNKEL (reference sequence). After removal of 4 bases from V and 2 bases from J, the junction contained 9 bases not matched to a gene. DNA for the CDR3: TGTGCCAGCAGCCGTCGGGGCGGGAGTCTCACAGATACGCAGTATTTT. Its protein product is CASSRRGGSLTDTQYF.

The chain carries TRBV5-1 and TRBJ2-1; the match to TRBD1 covers 9 bases. CDR3 length: 18 residues. Trimming at V came to 0 bases and at J to 0 bases, leaving 7 bases not matched to a gene. Looked up from germline, CDR1 is SGHRS and CDR2 is YFSETQ. CDR3 sequence reads: CASSLGTGVARSYNEQFF. CDR3 sequence (DNA): TGCGCCAGCAGCTTGGGGACAGGGGTGGCCCGCTCCTACAATGAGCAGTTCTTC.

The chain recombines TRBV24-1 with TRBJ2-3; TRBD2 agrees at 9 bases. The ends lost 4 bases at V and 0 bases at J; junction bases unmatched: 7. The CDR3 loop spans 17 amino acids. Germline loops: CDR1 KGHDR, CDR2 SFDVKD. CDR3 region: CATSDRGTSPSTDTQYF. The DNA of the CDR3 is TGTGCCACCAGTGACCGCGGGACTAGCCCCAGCACAGATACGCAGTATTTT.

The V gene is TRBV21-1, the J gene TRBJ2-1; TRBD1, the D gene given by the table, was not confirmed from the DNA. TRBV21-1 is a pseudogene. This CDR3 has 14 amino acids. CDR3 sequence (DNA): TGTGCCAGCAGCAAATCCAGGGGGGTCAATGAGCAGTTCTTC. Its translation is CASSKSRGVNEQFF.

The rearrangement uses TRBV28 and TRBJ2-5; weak D call: TRBD1 (6 bases). V gave up 5 bases and J gave up 5 bases, with 18 bases separating them. This CDR3 spans 15 amino acids. Germline V gene data show CDR1 as MDHEN and CDR2 as SYDVKM. The CDR3 reads CASSHRANPFETQYF. CDR3 DNA sequence: TGTGCCAGCAGTCACAGGGCCAATCCCTTTGAGACCCAGTACTTC.

The V and J genes are TRBV27 and TRBJ2-7, with 12 nucleotides matching TRBD1. CDR3 length: 15 residues. Germline V CDR1 and CDR2: MNHEY, SMNVEV (reference sequence). Trimming cost V 5 bases and J 7 bases; bases outside gene matches: 9. Written as DNA, the CDR3 is TGTGCCAGCAGTAGCCCGGGACAGGGGGCTCAAGAGCAGTACTTC. Its translation is CASSSPGQGAQEQYF.

This chain links TRBV3-1 (or the pseudogene TRBV3-2) with TRBJ1-2; a weak D match, TRBD1 (5 bases). The CDR3 contains 15 residues. Germline V CDR1 and CDR2: LGHDT, YNNKEL (reference sequence). The V gene lost 3 bases and the J gene lost 2 bases, with 13 bases spanning the gap. For the CDR3, the DNA is TGTGCCAGCAGCCAGACTCCGGGACGGAACTATGGCTACACCTTC. It codes for CASSQTPGRNYGYTF.

The chain's CDR3 is CASSQVTSGNSETQYF. The CDR3 region has the DNA TGTGCCAGCAGCCAAGTGACTAGCGGGAACTCAGAGACCCAGTACTTC. The chain recombines TRBV3-1 (or the pseudogene TRBV3-2) with TRBJ2-5, with 11 bases matching TRBD2. Germline V gene data show CDR1 as LGHDT and CDR2 as YNNKEL (reference sequence). This CDR3 region has 16 residues. The junction had 5 bases not matched to a gene; V was cut back by 1 base and J by 4 bases.

The CDR3 loop reads CASSPTGREGYGYTF. The CDR3 region has the DNA TGTGCCAGCAGCCCAACAGGGCGCGAGGGCTATGGCTACACCTTC. The V gene is TRBV3-1 (or the pseudogene TRBV3-2), the J gene TRBJ1-2; possibly TRBD1 for D (6 bases). The CDR3 extends over 15 amino acids. Germline values: CDR1 LGHDT, CDR2 YNNKEL (reference sequence). V lost 4 bases, J lost 4 bases, and 16 bases lay in between.

The chain employs TRBV7-2 and TRBJ2-3; no clear D. Per the germline V gene, CDR1 is SGHTA and CDR2 is FQGNSA. This CDR3 has 12 residues. V was clipped by 6 bases and J by 5 bases, with 9 bases between them. CDR3 residues: CASSSSVDTQYF. The CDR3 DNA is TGTGCCAGCAGTTCAAGCGTAGATACGCAGTATTTT. Together with reference TRBV7-2 and TRBJ2-3, the CDR3 gives the full variable domain: GAGVSQSPSNKVTEKGKDVELRCDPISGHTALYWYRQSLGQGLEFLIYFQGNSAPDKSGLPSDRFSAERTGGSVSTLTIQRTQQEDSAVYLCASSSSVDTQYFGPGTRLTVL.

The rearrangement joins TRBV7-9 to TRBJ1-2, with 7 bases that match TRBD1. The CDR3 spans 13 residues. Trimming at V came to 3 bases and at J to 8 bases, leaving 6 bases not matched to a gene. From germline, CDR1 is SEHNR and CDR2 FQNEAQ (reference sequence). The CDR3 region has the DNA TGTGCCAGCAGCTTGGGACAGCCTCAGGGCTACACCTTC. It codes for CASSLGQPQGYTF.

The rearrangement links TRBV10-3 to TRBJ2-2; D is undetermined. V gave up 6 bases and J gave up 0 bases, with 8 bases separating them. This CDR3 is built from 14 residues. CDR1 and CDR2 from the germline V gene are ENHRY and SYGVKD. CDR3 sequence reads: CAISSDANTGELFF. The CDR3, as DNA: TGTGCCATCAGCTCGGACGCGAACACCGGGGAGCTGTTTTTT.